The clone carrying this TCR beta chain has a single count. The data belong to a study of blood T cell repertoires in COVID-19. Germline V gene data show CDR1 as SGHRS and CDR2 as YFSETQ. The CDR3 totals 16 residues. The V and J ends lost 0 bases and 0 bases respectively, with 10 bases between them. The table came from immunoSEQ multiplex PCR; TCRdb's copy has only in-frame clones and leaves some out. The sample has about 250,000 clones, around 83% seen once. This clonotype was obtained from a woman between 35 and 50 years old who had recovered from COVID-19. Specimen: peripheral blood. The chain employs TRBV5-1 and TRBJ1-3; D call uncertain. CDR3 nucleotide sequence: TGCGCCAGCAGCTTGGGAGCAAAGAGCTCTGGAAACACCATATATTTT. Translated, it gives CASSLGAKSSGNTIYF. The full variable domain, rest sourced from reference TRBV5-1 and TRBJ1-3, is KAGVTQTPRYLIKTRGQQVTLSCSPISGHRSVSWYQQTPGQGLQFLFEYFSETQRNKGNFPGRFSGRQFSNSRSEMNVSTLELGDSALYLCASSLGAKSSGNTIYFGEGSWLTVV.